This T cell receptor beta chain is from a study of T cell responses to AZD1222 COVID-19 vaccine. This clone was observed a few times. Method: immunoSEQ multiplex PCR; TCRdb's copy keeps in-frame clones and lacks some. This table has about 67,000 clones, 84% appearing once. CDR1 is DFQATT and CDR2 is SNEGSKA in the germline V gene (reference sequence). The CDR3 contains 13 residues. V lost 3 bases to trimming and J lost 10 bases, with 17 bases between them. Specimen: peripheral blood, collected on day 0 of AZD1222 vaccination. V is TRBV20-1 and J is TRBJ2-3; D not resolved. This clonotype originated in an adult in good health. CDR3 nucleotide sequence: TGCAGTGCTAGTGCAGTTCTCGGACGCCCGCAGTATTTT. It codes for CSASAVLGRPQYF.